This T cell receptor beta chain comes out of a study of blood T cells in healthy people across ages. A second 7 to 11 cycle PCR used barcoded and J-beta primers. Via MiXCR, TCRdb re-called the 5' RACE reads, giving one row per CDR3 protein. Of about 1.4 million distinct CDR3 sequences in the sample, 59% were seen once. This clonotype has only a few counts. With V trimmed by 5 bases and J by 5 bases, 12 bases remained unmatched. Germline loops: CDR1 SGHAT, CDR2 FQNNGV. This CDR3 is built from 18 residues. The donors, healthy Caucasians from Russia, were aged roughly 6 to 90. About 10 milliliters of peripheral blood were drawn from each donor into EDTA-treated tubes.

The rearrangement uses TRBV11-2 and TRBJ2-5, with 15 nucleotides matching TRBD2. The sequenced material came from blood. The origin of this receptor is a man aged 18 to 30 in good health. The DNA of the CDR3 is TGTGCCAGCAGCGTACCGGGACTAGCGGGAGGAGGTTATGAGACCCAGTACTTC. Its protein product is CASSVPGLAGGGYETQYF.